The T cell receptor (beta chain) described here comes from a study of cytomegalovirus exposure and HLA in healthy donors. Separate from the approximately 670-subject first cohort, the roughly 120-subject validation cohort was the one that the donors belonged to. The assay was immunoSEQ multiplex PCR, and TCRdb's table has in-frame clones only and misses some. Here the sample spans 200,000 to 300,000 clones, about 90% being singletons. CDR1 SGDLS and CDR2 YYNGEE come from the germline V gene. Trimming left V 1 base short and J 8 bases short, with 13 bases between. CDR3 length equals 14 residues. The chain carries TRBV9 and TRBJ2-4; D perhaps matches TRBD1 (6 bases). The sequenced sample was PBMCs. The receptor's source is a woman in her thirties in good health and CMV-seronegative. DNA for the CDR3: TGTGCCAGCAGCGTATTAGACAGGACGGACATTCAGTACTTC. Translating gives CASSVLDRTDIQYF.